Listed below are T cell receptor beta chains from one sample, sequenced in a study of blood T cells in healthy people across ages. TCRdb reprocessed the 5' RACE reads via MiXCR and lists one record per CDR3 protein. The sample consists of over 500,000 distinct CDR3 sequences, around 50% of them appearing once. What was sequenced was blood. The receptors stem from a woman older than 75 in good health. Each CDR3 is given with its conserved first and last residue. D genes are given only for firm matches. Size is stated for part of the rows, as once, few or many counts, or as a class when the clone is expanded.

TGTGCCAGCAGCTTCAAGGGGCCGTATGGCTACACCTTC,CASSFKGPYGYTF,TRBV7-9,TRBJ1-2,13,.,many
TGCGCCAGCAGCCCTGGGGGTAGCGGCTCCTACGAGCAGTACTTC,CASSPGGSGSYEQYF,TRBV5-1,TRBJ2-7,15,.,.
TGCGCCAGCAGCCAAGCCCCCCCGGCGGGAGCTTACAATGAGCAGTTCTTC,CASSQAPPAGAYNEQFF,TRBV4-3,TRBJ2-1,17,TRBD2,.
TGCAGTGCTGGAGGGGATCCGAGAGGGACCGACGAGCAGTACTTC,CSAGGDPRGTDEQYF,TRBV20-1,TRBJ2-7,15,.,.
TGCGCCAGCAGCCTAAGGACTAGCGGCCACAATGAGCAGTTCTTC,CASSLRTSGHNEQFF,TRBV5-1,TRBJ2-1,15,TRBD2,.
TGTGCCAGCAGCCGACTAGCGCACTACAATGAGCGGTTCTTC,CASSRLAHYNERFF,TRBV12-3/TRBV12-4,TRBJ2-1,14,TRBD2,few
TGTGCCAGCAGTTTAAGGGGACAAAGCTCTGGGGCCAACGTCCTGACTTTC,CASSLRGQSSGANVLTF,TRBV27,TRBJ2-6,17,.,.
TGTGCCAGCAGCCAAGGACGGAGATACGAGCAGTACTTC,CASSQGRRYEQYF,TRBV3-1,TRBJ2-7,13,.,many
TGCGCCAGCAGTGAGTCGAACACCCAGCCACCCCAGCATTTT,CASSESNTQPPQHF,TRBV10-2,TRBJ1-5,14,.,.
TGCAGTGCTAGGGGTGAGAGGGAGACCCAGTACTTC,CSARGERETQYF,TRBV20-1,TRBJ2-5,12,.,.
TGCAGTGCTAGAGATCCCTTCGGAGGGACAGGGGACACTTACGGGCAGTACTTC,CSARDPFGGTGDTYGQYF,TRBV20-1,TRBJ2-4,18,TRBD1,few
TGTGCCAGCAGCCGCACACAGGGTTTCAGCGCCGGCTCTGGGGCCAACGTCCTGACTTTC,CASSRTQGFSAGSGANVLTF,TRBV14,TRBJ2-6,20,.,.
TGTGCCAGCTTAACCGGAGAGGAGACCCAGTACTTC,CASLTGEETQYF,TRBV14,TRBJ2-5,12,.,once
TGTGCCAGCAGTTACGCGAAATTCCAAGAGACCCAGTACTTC,CASSYAKFQETQYF,TRBV6-6,TRBJ2-5,14,.,many
TGTGCCAGCAGTTATTGGTTGGCGACTGAAGCTTTCTTT,CASSYWLATEAFF,TRBV6-2/TRBV6-3,TRBJ1-1,13,.,.
TGCAGTGCCCCATCCAGTAACTACAATGAGCAGTTCTTC,CSAPSSNYNEQFF,TRBV20-1,TRBJ2-1,13,.,.
TGCGCCAGCTATTCGCGGCCTAGCGGGAATGAGGGCACAGATACGCAGTATTTT,CASYSRPSGNEGTDTQYF,TRBV5-1,TRBJ2-3,18,TRBD2,many
TGCAGTACAAACTGGGAAGCACCCCCAGATACGCAGTATTTT,CSTNWEAPPDTQYF,TRBV20-1,TRBJ2-3,14,.,.
TGTGCCAGCAGCCAAGAAGGGACTTACCCGCTCGAGCAGTACTTC,CASSQEGTYPLEQYF,TRBV3-1,TRBJ2-7,15,.,.
TGCGCCAGCAGTGCAGGGGACGGCAACGAGCAGTACTTC,CASSAGDGNEQYF,TRBV10-1,TRBJ2-7,13,.,.
TGTGCCAGCAGCTTAACAGAAGGACCGTTTTACACCGGGGAGCTGTTTTTT,CASSLTEGPFYTGELFF,TRBV7-3,TRBJ2-2,17,.,many
TGTGCCACCAGCCGAGACCTCAACAGTCCGCGGTTGTACTTC,CATSRDLNSPRLYF,TRBV15,TRBJ2-5,14,.,.
TGCAGTGCTCCTCGACTGGATGAAAAACTGTTTTTT,CSAPRLDEKLFF,TRBV20-1,TRBJ1-4,12,.,.
TGCAGTGCTCAAAGACCGGGACAATTTTCACCCCTCCACTTT,CSAQRPGQFSPLHF,TRBV20-1,TRBJ1-6,14,.,.
TGCAGTGCTAGGACTGCAACTAAGGAAAAACTGTTTTTT,CSARTATKEKLFF,TRBV20-1,TRBJ1-4,13,.,.
TGCGCCAGCAGCTCGGCGGGACAGGGTTCCTACGAGCAGTACTTC,CASSSAGQGSYEQYF,TRBV5-1,TRBJ2-7,15,TRBD1,.
TGTGCCAGCAGCCAATCGGGGATCTCTAACTATGGCTACACCTTC,CASSQSGISNYGYTF,TRBV3-1,TRBJ1-2,15,.,few
TGTGCCAGCAGCCAATTAGCGGGGGTAGATACGCAGTATTTT,CASSQLAGVDTQYF,TRBV14,TRBJ2-3,14,TRBD2,.
TGTGCCATCAGTGCCACAGGGGTGGATGAAAAACTGTTTTTT,CAISATGVDEKLFF,TRBV10-3,TRBJ1-4,14,TRBD1,few
TGTGCCAGCAGTGCTCATCAGCCGAACACCGGGGAGCTGTTTTTT,CASSAHQPNTGELFF,TRBV2,TRBJ2-2,15,.,.
TGTGCCAGCAGGCCAGCCGGGGGGAACTATGGCTACACCTTC,CASRPAGGNYGYTF,TRBV6-6,TRBJ1-2,14,.,many
TGTGCCAGCAGCGCCGAGACAGCTTTCTCCTACGAGCAGTACTTC,CASSAETAFSYEQYF,TRBV2,TRBJ2-7,15,.,many
TGCAGTGCTCCAGGACAGGGCCGCTCTGGGGCCAACGTCCTGACTTTC,CSAPGQGRSGANVLTF,TRBV20-1,TRBJ2-6,16,TRBD1,.
TGTGCCATCAGTGACGCACCAATGACTGAAGCTTTCTTT,CAISDAPMTEAFF,TRBV10-3,TRBJ1-1,13,.,.
TGCAGTGCGGAGCGGTTTGACTATGAGCAGTTCTTC,CSAERFDYEQFF,TRBV20-1,TRBJ2-1,12,.,once
TGTGCCAGCACCTTACCCCTTCAGCCCCAGCATTTT,CASTLPLQPQHF,TRBV6-6,TRBJ1-5,12,.,.
TGCAGTGCTAGAGATCAAACGCAGGACCTTACGGCACCCCTCCACTTT,CSARDQTQDLTAPLHF,TRBV20-1,TRBJ1-6,16,.,few
TGTGCCAGCAGCTTAACAGCGGGTACGGCCTACAATGAGCAGTTCTTC,CASSLTAGTAYNEQFF,TRBV7-2,TRBJ2-1,16,.,.
TGTGCCAGCAGCCCACGGGGGCAGAACTATGGCTACACCTTC,CASSPRGQNYGYTF,TRBV12-3/TRBV12-4,TRBJ1-2,14,.,.
TGTGCCAGCAGCTTATACAGGGGCACTAGCACAGATACGCAGTATTTT,CASSLYRGTSTDTQYF,TRBV7-9,TRBJ2-3,16,TRBD1,few
TGTGCCAGCAGTTGGGTCCAAGAGACCCAGTACTTC,CASSWVQETQYF,TRBV6-6,TRBJ2-5,12,.,many
TGTGCCAGCAGCCCCCGACAGGCCCCGAACACTGAAGCTTTCTTT,CASSPRQAPNTEAFF,TRBV7-2,TRBJ1-1,15,.,.
TGTGCCATCAGTGAGTCCAGCAGGAATGATCAGCCCCAGCATTTT,CAISESSRNDQPQHF,TRBV10-3,TRBJ1-5,15,.,.